The present entry profiles one T cell receptor (beta chain) with its context. The data are from a study of blood T cell repertoires in COVID-19. Study-wide context: T cells, B-cell-depleted T cells, or PBMCs provided the cDNA or gDNA that served as material.

Authors' data handling: Amplifying reference gene primers gave estimates of nucleated cell counts. Only in-frame clones appear in the TCRdb table, and some are missing; sequencing was by immunoSEQ multiplex PCR. That table is the source of V, J and clone size, and D and trimming were worked out from the DNA. The data contain some 300,000 clones, approximately 91% of them seen just once; the ten biggest clones take up about 9.5%. This clonotype originated in a woman aged 40 to 55 who had recovered from COVID-19. Specimen: PBMCs or T cells enriched from blood (not recorded which).

CDR3 in amino acids: CATVRRGRYEQYF. The CDR3 coding sequence is TGTGCCACCGTAAGGCGGGGGAGATACGAGCAGTACTTC. The rearrangement links TRBV28 to TRBJ2-7; 7 bases match TRBD2. The CDR3 is 13 amino acids. CDR1 MDHEN and CDR2 SYDVKM come from the germline V gene. After removal of 10 bases from V and 4 bases from J, the junction contained 10 bases not matched to a gene. The variable domain in full, with the rest retrieved from reference TRBV28 and TRBJ2-7, is DVKVTQSSRYLVKRTGEKVFLECVQDMDHENMFWYRQDPGLGLRLIYFSYDVKMKEKGDIPEGYSVSREKKERFSLILESASTNQTSMYLCATVRRGRYEQYFGPGTRLTVT.